This T cell receptor beta chain was recorded in a study of T cell changes during pregnancy in multiple sclerosis (dated by TCRdb to the late 2010s). About the investigation overall: The study looked at changes in the T cell repertoire across pregnancy in women with multiple sclerosis.

In the case of this clone: Which antigen it targets is not known. Base qualities are not provided; no much larger clone lies one nucleotide away.

Measured from the cysteine to the phenylalanine, the CDR3 is 13 residues long. Kept here is only the CDR3 DNA, which spans 39 bases and is read in frame from base 1. The germline ends are 9 bases apart after V is trimmed by 6 bases and J by 0 bases. CDR1 and CDR2 (SGHKS, YYEKEE) derive from the germline V gene (reference sequence). The library was obtained by the immunoSEQ multiplex PCR assay. TCRdb provides this immuneACCESS table in a form limited to in-frame rearrangements. Some clones are lacking; in checked studies, under half of them reflect an unresolved V gene, and why the rest are absent is not known. This sample comprises about 68,000 clones, about nine tenths of them detected only once. Of the sample, around 1.5% falls within the top ten clones.

The sequence joins TRBV5-5 to TRBJ1-1; perhaps TRBD1 is the D gene, with 6 bases matching. This receptor was taken from a female donor with multiple sclerosis, enrolled in a pregnancy study. The starting material was peripheral blood, obtained in the third trimester of pregnancy. The CDR3 reads as follows: CASMGAVNTEAFF. The sequenced DNA: TGTGCCAGCATGGGGGCGGTGAACACTGAAGCTTTCTTT.